This T cell receptor beta chain was recovered during a study of blood T cell repertoires in COVID-19. Study details: Italy, Spain and the United States were the sources of the convalescent and acute COVID-19 samples. PBMCs, B-cell-depleted T cells, or T cells were the source of the cDNA or gDNA that made up the material.

The CDR3 has 12 residues. CDR1 and CDR2 from the germline V gene are KGHDR and SFDVKD. Trimming removed 3 bases from V and 7 bases from J, with 8 bases in between. As handled by the study authors: Reference gene primer amplification gave estimated nucleated cell counts. Some clones are missing from TCRdb's copy, which holds only in-frame ones; the method was immunoSEQ multiplex PCR. Clone size and V and J calls were adopted from that table, with D and trimming inferred from the DNA. The sample holds 150,000 to 200,000 clones; roughly 84% are singletons and the top ten take about 0.95%. This clonotype originated in a man aged 40-49 years with acute or convalescent COVID-19. The chain couples TRBV24-1 to TRBJ1-2; D gene unclear. Material: peripheral blood. CDR3 residues: CATSDPASGYTF. The CDR3 DNA reads TGTGCCACCAGTGATCCCGCGAGTGGCTACACCTTC.